These T cell receptor beta chains were read from a single sample in a study of tumor-infiltrating T cells and Merkel cell polyomavirus. Generated by immunoSEQ multiplex PCR, the TCRdb table keeps only in-frame clones and is missing some. The sample lists more than 20,000 clones; about 85% were seen once. Source material: lymph node tissue. These receptors were collected from a man between 45 and 60 years old with Merkel cell carcinoma. Each CDR3 is given with its conserved first and last residue. Each record gives: CDR3 protein, CDR3 DNA, V gene, J gene, clone size, D gene. The D gene is left open where the match is weak. Rows give clone size only sometimes, using once, few, many, or a class for an expanded clone.

CASSYSMLTTDTQYF	TGTGCCAGCAGTTACTCGATGCTAACCACAGATACGCAGTATTTT	TRBV6-5	TRBJ2-3	.	.
CAWSVTGGAHNEQFF	TGTGCCTGGAGTGTAACCGGGGGGGCGCACAATGAGCAGTTCTTC	TRBV30	TRBJ2-1	.	TRBD2
CASSMRTSGTRSYEQYF	TGTGCCAGTAGTATGAGGACTAGCGGGACTCGTTCCTACGAGCAGTACTTC	TRBV19	TRBJ2-7	.	TRBD2
CASSLSGTSGMNEQFF	TGCGCCAGCAGCCTATCCGGGACTAGCGGGATGAATGAGCAGTTCTTC	TRBV5-1	TRBJ2-1	.	TRBD2
CASSAGKLGGYTF	TGTGCCAGCAGTGCAGGGAAATTGGGCGGCTACACCTTC	TRBV28	TRBJ1-2	.	.
CASSFGTGTNTEAFF	TGTGCCAGCAGCTTCGGGACAGGAACTAACACTGAAGCTTTCTTT	TRBV7-8	TRBJ1-1	.	TRBD1
CASSSSSGGAVDTQYF	TGTGCCAGCAGCTCCTCTAGCGGGGGGGCCGTGGATACGCAGTATTTT	TRBV7-3	TRBJ2-3	.	TRBD2
CASSQDIAGEQFF	TGCGCCAGCAGCCAAGACATAGCCGGTGAGCAGTTCTTC	TRBV4-3	TRBJ2-1	.	.
CASSQLRGAGAILTDTQYF	TGCGCCAGCAGCCAGCTGCGTGGAGCGGGGGCGATTCTCACAGATACGCAGTATTTT	TRBV4-3	TRBJ2-3	.	TRBD2
CASSPAGGRRETQYF	TGTGCCAGTAGTCCCGCGGGAGGCCGCCGGGAGACCCAGTACTTC	TRBV19	TRBJ2-5	.	TRBD2
CSVPGVYEQYF	TGCAGCGTCCCAGGGGTCTACGAGCAGTACTTC	TRBV29-1	TRBJ2-7	.	.
CASSTSGGARPDTQYF	TGTGCCAGTAGTACTAGCGGGGGGGCTCGTCCAGATACGCAGTATTTT	TRBV19	TRBJ2-3	.	TRBD2
CAWGTGTNRVTETQYF	TGTGCCTGGGGAACCGGGACTAACAGGGTTACGGAGACCCAGTACTTC	TRBV30	TRBJ2-5	.	.
CASSKDTPPRVGALNTEAFF	TGTGCCAGCAGCAAAGATACCCCTCCCAGAGTGGGGGCCTTGAACACTGAAGCTTTCTTT	TRBV21-1	TRBJ1-1	.	.
CASSQGALAGVYETQYF	TGTGCCAGCAGCCAGGGAGCCCTAGCGGGAGTCTATGAGACCCAGTACTTC	TRBV7-9	TRBJ2-5	.	TRBD2
CASSVDYRGPIEYTGELFF	TGTGCCAGCAGCGTAGATTACAGGGGGCCGATTGAGTACACCGGGGAGCTGTTTTTT	TRBV9	TRBJ2-2	.	TRBD1
CASSQGRGTGELFF	TGCGCCAGCAGCCAAGGGAGGGGTACCGGGGAGCTGTTTTTT	TRBV4-3	TRBJ2-2	once	.
CASSPGQGDPSSYEQYF	TGTGCCAGCAGTCCCGGACAGGGGGACCCATCCTCCTACGAGCAGTACTTC	TRBV5-4	TRBJ2-7	.	TRBD1
CASSPRTGLAGGSTDTQYF	TGTGCCAGCAGCCCCCGTACGGGACTAGCGGGGGGTTCCACAGATACGCAGTATTTT	TRBV11-3	TRBJ2-3	.	TRBD2
CASMRDSYNEQFF	TGTGCCAGTATGCGGGACTCGTACAATGAGCAGTTCTTC	TRBV19	TRBJ2-1	.	.
CASSEQRQETQYF	TGTGCCAGCAGTGAACAGCGGCAAGAGACCCAGTACTTC	TRBV2	TRBJ2-5	.	.
CASSPGGVTDTQYF	TGTGCCAGCAGTCCAGGGGGAGTCACAGATACGCAGTATTTT	TRBV28	TRBJ2-3	.	TRBD1
CASSVDPSGIHGYTF	TGTGCCAGCAGCGTAGATCCATCGGGGATTCATGGCTACACCTTC	TRBV9	TRBJ1-2	few	.
CASSFRGYTEAFF	TGTGCCAGCAGTTTCCGAGGGTACACTGAAGCTTTCTTT	TRBV28	TRBJ1-1	.	.
CASSFTSGYQETQYF	TGTGCCAGCAGCTTTACTAGCGGTTATCAAGAGACCCAGTACTTC	TRBV5-4	TRBJ2-5	once	TRBD2
CASSTPSLVSGTHGYEQYF	TGTGCCAGTAGTACCCCTTCCTTAGTATCCGGGACTCACGGCTACGAGCAGTACTTC	TRBV19	TRBJ2-7	.	.
CSVEGAGVYGYTF	TGCAGCGTTGAAGGGGCAGGGGTCTATGGCTACACCTTC	TRBV29-1	TRBJ1-2	.	.
CASNQGDKTQYF	TGTGCCAGCAACCAGGGTGACAAGACCCAGTACTTC	TRBV28	TRBJ2-5	.	.
CASSPGQGDQETQYF	TGTGCCAGCAGCCCGGGACAGGGCGACCAAGAGACCCAGTACTTC	TRBV2	TRBJ2-5	.	TRBD1
CASSLIIAGGSYNEQFF	TGTGCCAGCAGCCTAATAATAGCGGGGGGGTCCTACAATGAGCAGTTCTTC	TRBV27	TRBJ2-1	.	TRBD2
CASSGGGNYGYTF	TGTGCCAGCAGTGGGGGGGGTAACTATGGCTACACCTTC	TRBV2	TRBJ1-2	.	.
CASSRDTAGGYGYTF	TGCGCCAGCAGCCGGGACACGGCGGGGGGGTATGGCTACACCTTC	TRBV5-1	TRBJ1-2	.	.
CASRGPRGSMNTEAFF	TGTGCCAGCAGGGGACCCAGGGGGTCTATGAACACTGAAGCTTTCTTT	TRBV2	TRBJ1-1	.	TRBD1
CASSEGQGGEKLFF	TGTGCCAGCAGCGAGGGGCAGGGTGGCGAAAAACTGTTTTTT	TRBV9	TRBJ1-4	.	.
CASSVGAAGVEETQYF	TGTGCCAGCAGCGTAGGTGCAGCGGGGGTGGAGGAGACCCAGTACTTC	TRBV9	TRBJ2-5	.	TRBD2
CASSQVTAYEQYF	TGCGCCAGCAGCCAAGTCACGGCCTACGAGCAGTACTTC	TRBV4-1	TRBJ2-7	few	.
CASSHLWDTTNEKLFF	TGTGCCAGCAGCCATTTGTGGGACACAACTAATGAAAAACTGTTTTTT	TRBV7-8	TRBJ1-4	.	.
CASSALAGFRNEQYF	TGTGCCAGCAGCGCCTTAGCGGGATTTCGTAACGAGCAGTACTTC	TRBV9	TRBJ2-7	.	TRBD2
CASTPGEGYTF	TGTGCCAGCACCCCGGGGGAGGGCTACACCTTC	TRBV7-2	TRBJ1-2	.	.
CAWSVMNTEAFF	TGTGCCTGGAGTGTTATGAACACTGAAGCTTTCTTT	TRBV30	TRBJ1-1	.	.
CASSPEGPQETQYF	TGTGCCAGCAGCCCGGAGGGACCCCAAGAGACCCAGTACTTC	TRBV5-5	TRBJ2-5	.	.
CASSARPSVYYGYTF	TGTGCCAGCAGCGCCCGCCCTAGTGTGTACTATGGCTACACCTTC	TRBV11-3	TRBJ1-2	.	.
CASSHSGSYNEQFF	TGCGCCAGCAGCCATAGCGGGAGTTACAATGAGCAGTTCTTC	TRBV5-1	TRBJ2-1	.	TRBD2
CASSEAGALRPQHF	TGTGCCAGCAGCGAGGCAGGGGCCCTAAGGCCCCAGCATTTT	TRBV7-2	TRBJ1-5	.	.
CASSLVAPGAVTDTQYF	TGTGCCAGCAGCTTAGTTGCCCCAGGGGCTGTCACAGATACGCAGTATTTT	TRBV11-2	TRBJ2-3	.	.
CASSSPGGDEKLFF	TGCGCCAGCAGTTCTCCCGGGGGGGATGAAAAACTGTTTTTT	TRBV4-3	TRBJ1-4	.	.